This paragraph reports one T cell receptor (beta chain). Antigen specificity is unknown. The germline V gene has CDR1 MGHRA and CDR2 YSYEKL. V trimming: 4 bases; J trimming: 7 bases; junction bases outside the gene matches: 7. The CDR3 is 14 amino acids. The data belong to a study of Tregs in tolerant kidney transplant recipients. Findings and limits, study-wide: Tregs expanded with activated donor B cells seemed most donor-specific. For some patients, primers changed over time, blocking nucleotide-level comparison.

Assay used: immunoSEQ multiplex PCR; TCRdb lists only in-frame clones, some missing. The repertoire consists of 45,000 or so clones, with approximately 90% occurring once and the leading ten covering around 16%. Related graft donors supplied nonmyeloablative bone marrow transplants, and mixed chimerism was transient. Unstimulated Tregs (CD4+CD25+CD127-) and CD4+CD25- non-Tregs were sorted from PBMCs. The chain joins TRBV4-1 to TRBJ1-5; TRBD1 matches at 7 bases. The specimen was CD8+ T cells from blood (PBMCs), collected 12 months after the transplant. This clonotype originated in a human patient who received a combined kidney and bone marrow transplant. These T cells may partly come from the graft donor. The CDR3, as DNA: TGCGCCAGCAGCCTCACAGGGGATATGCAGCCCCAGCATTTT. Amino acid sequence: CASSLTGDMQPQHF.